This T cell receptor (beta chain) was sequenced during a study of post-analysis software for immune sequencing data (dated by TCRdb to the mid-2010s). Looking at the study overall: Disease courses on record covered relapsing-remitting, secondary progressive and progressive-relapsing multiple sclerosis, though some patients had no subtype annotation. Patient repertoires were compared against about a dozen previously published healthy control repertoires from donors aged about 6 to 26 years. A subset of samples was prepared in parallel using single-end sample barcoding, then pooled and co-amplified after Illumina adapter ligation. Overall study outcomes, separate from this receptor: Direct clustering with F measure revealed strong co-clustering of samples prepared in the same batch, which led to a batch-effect correction. A few TRBV segments, including TRBV5-6, TRBV5-1 and TRBV20-1, were significantly more frequent in patients than controls. Normalized Chao1 diversity was significantly lower in multiple sclerosis patients than controls, suggesting substantial peripheral T-cell clonal expansion. The control group was slightly older than the multiple sclerosis patient group.

TCR beta repertoires were profiled from peripheral blood of approximately 13 young patients with multiple sclerosis to demonstrate the VDJtools post-analysis software. The multiple sclerosis patients were children and adolescents ranging in age from about 6 to 17 years. CDR3 length: 17 amino acids, cysteine to phenylalanine. Only the CDR3 DNA stays, 51 bases, in frame from base 1. Trimming costs V 4 bases and J 1 base, and their ends lie 19 bases apart. CDR1 and CDR2, looked up from the germline V gene, are SGHTA and FQGNSA. The library was generated by PCR. The instrument was an Illumina HiSeq 2500. To reduce PCR and sequencing biases, unique molecular identifiers were built into the TCR beta cDNA libraries. About 500,000 cDNA molecules were obtained per 1 to 10 million input T cells, so each molecule approximated one T cell. The patient libraries were prepared and sequenced using the same protocol as the earlier healthy control dataset. Samples belonging to the same batch were prepared together, multiplexed and sequenced on a shared HiSeq lane. The authors' analysis ran thus. MIGEC handled the raw barcoded reads, throwing out single-read molecular identifier groups before consensus assembly and CDR3 extraction. Clonotype tables were post-analysed with VDJtools, and diversity was normalized by down-sampling all datasets to the smallest sample size. In repertoire overlap clustering, CDR3 amino acid sequences, but not nucleotide sequences, were matched to correct batch-related cross-sample contamination. TCRdb trimmed public reads at Q25 via fastp, called clones via MiXCR and kept in-frame beta chains. Under each unique CDR3 protein, matching rows form one entry showing the most common genes and DNA. In this record, the V and J calls reflect TCRdb's handling and not the investigators' own analysis. The sample table lists 170,000 or so distinct CDR3 sequences, over 25% of them with a count of one. The top ten clones comprise about 1.6% of the sample.

This clonotype was picked up many times. Its recognized antigen is unknown. No base quality information exists; no much larger clone differs at one position. The chain is made from TRBV7-2 and TRBJ1-2; the D gene cannot be named for sure. This TCR was recovered from a girl aged 5 to 17 with multiple sclerosis. The sequenced sample consisted of blood. Read as DNA, the sequence is TGTGCCAGCAGCTCCCCGGGCGCAGGCATCTTTAACTATGGCTACACCTTC. Its amino acids are CASSSPGAGIFNYGYTF.